The 24 T cell receptor beta chains listed next were all sequenced from one sample in a study of lymphopenia after photon versus proton radiotherapy. Assay used: immunoSEQ multiplex PCR; TCRdb lists only in-frame clones, some missing. The sample includes 15,000 or so clones, approximately 86% of them seen just once. The sequencing here drew on peripheral blood, taken from a patient treated with proton-based radiotherapy. The receptors originated from a woman in her fifties or sixties with cholangiocarcinoma. Some clones in this sample may be carry-over from other donors' samples.

This sequence joins TRBV5-1 and TRBJ2-5; D ambiguous. Germline lookup yields CDR1 SGHRS and CDR2 YFSETQ. This CDR3 has 14 residues. Trimming left V 2 bases short and J 0 bases short, with 8 bases between. CDR3 nucleotides: TGCGCCAGCAGCTTTGGGCACAACCAAGAGACCCAGTACTTC. Residues: CASSFGHNQETQYF.

This clone was recorded once. V and J are TRBV9 and TRBJ2-5; TRBD2 might be the D (5 bases). Germline CDR1 and CDR2: SGDLS and YYNGEE. Trimming took 3 bases from V and 0 from J, leaving 6 bases between them. This CDR3 is built from 13 residues. CDR3 coding DNA: TGTGCCAGCAGCGGAGGGTACCAAGAGACCCAGTACTTC. This sequence encodes CASSGGYQETQYF. Full variable domain (remainder filled in from reference TRBV9 and TRBJ2-5): DSGVTQTPKHLITATGQRVTLRCSPRSGDLSVYWYQQSLDQGLQFLIQYYNGEERAKGNILERFSAQQFPDLHSELNLSSLELGDSALYFCASSGGYQETQYFGPGTRLLVL.

The gene calls are TRBV11-3 and TRBJ1-1; D gene unclear. The CDR3 is made up of 13 amino acids. The V and J ends lost 8 bases and 3 bases respectively, with 13 bases between them. CDR1 and CDR2 from the germline V gene are SGHNT and YENEEA. CDR3 nucleotides: TGTGCCAGCGGACGGGCGCGTGACACTGAAGCTTTCTTT. The encoded protein is CASGRARDTEAFF.

This rearrangement joins TRBV19 to TRBJ1-1; 7 bases map to TRBD1. Germline V gene sequence: CDR1 LNHDA, CDR2 SQIVND (reference sequence). This CDR3 region has 13 residues. The V gene end was trimmed by 5 bases and the J gene end by 12 bases; junction bases not matched to a gene: 12. The CDR3: CASSALEGAITFF. DNA of the CDR3: TGTGCCAGTAGTGCGCTCGAGGGGGCTATCACTTTCTTT.

The chain is built from TRBV10-3 and TRBJ1-4; D is perhaps TRBD1 (6 bases). The germline gives CDR1 ENHRY, CDR2 SYGVKD. The CDR3 totals 14 residues. V dropped 2 bases and J dropped 7 bases, with 11 bases sitting between them. Written as DNA, the CDR3 is TGTGCCATCAGTGAGCTACAGGGTAGTGAAAAACTGTTTTTT. This sequence encodes CAISELQGSEKLFF.

This clone was seen a handful of times. The rearrangement links TRBV18 to TRBJ2-5; 9 nucleotides match TRBD1. The germline V gene encodes CDR1 KGHSH and CDR2 LQKENI. With 3 bases clipped from V and 3 bases from J, the junction kept 2 bases outside the gene matches. There are 14 residues in the CDR3. The CDR3: CASSPDRGEETQYF. The CDR3 DNA sequence: TGTGCCAGCTCACCGGACAGGGGCGAAGAGACCCAGTACTTC.

In its sample, this clone was seen once. The chain combines TRBV27 with TRBJ2-3, with TRBD2 identical over 14 bases. CDR3 length: 17 residues. V was pared by 6 bases and J by 0 bases, with 5 bases of the junction left unmatched. The V gene's germline CDR1 is MNHEY and CDR2 SMNVEV (reference sequence). The CDR3 sequence: CASRRLAGGFSTDTQYF. As DNA, the CDR3 is TGTGCCAGCAGACGACTAGCGGGGGGGTTTAGCACAGATACGCAGTATTTT.

The chain uses TRBV20-1 and TRBJ2-5; D call uncertain. V shed 5 bases and J shed 4 bases, with 8 bases lying between them. The CDR3 has 11 amino acids. CDR1 DFQATT and CDR2 SNEGSKA come from the germline V gene (reference sequence). This CDR3 reads CSAPTRETQYF. In nucleotides, the CDR3 is TGCAGTGCTCCCACGCGAGAGACCCAGTACTTC.

The count of this clone is one. This chain links TRBV7-8 with TRBJ2-1; TRBD2 aligns across 7 bases. The CDR3 has 15 residues. Trimming at V came to 2 bases and at J to 5 bases, leaving 6 bases not matched to a gene. Germline-derived CDR1 and CDR2 are SGHVS and FQNEAQ. CDR3 in DNA: TGTGCCAGCAGCTTAATCGGGGGGACTAACAATGAGCAGTTCTTC. Translating it yields CASSLIGGTNNEQFF.

The genes are TRBV5-6 and TRBJ1-1; 7 bases agree with TRBD1. Germline CDR1 SGHDT, CDR2 YYEEEE. The CDR3 has 15 amino acids. Germline trimming cut 1 base from V and 6 bases from J; bases unmatched to any gene: 9. In DNA, the CDR3 is TGTGCCAGCAGCTTGTACTCCAGGCAGGGGGCTGAAGCTTTCTTT. Translating it yields CASSLYSRQGAEAFF.

This clone is judged medium-sized (0.01 to 0.1%). The chain links TRBV2 to TRBJ1-1; D is undetermined. The CDR3 is 13 amino acids. Germline CDR1 and CDR2: SNHLY and FYNNEI. Trimming stripped 6 bases from V and 1 base from J, with 9 bases between. The DNA of the CDR3 is TGTGCCAGCAGGCAACAGCCGAACACTGAAGCTTTCTTT. Translation: CASRQQPNTEAFF.

The chain recombines TRBV7-6 with TRBJ2-7; no definite D call. Germline V gene lookup returns CDR1 SGHVS and CDR2 FNYEAQ. Trimming took off 1 base at V and 1 base at J, with 8 bases between the two ends. The CDR3 sequence is 14 residues long. CDR3 region: CASSLGFQSYEQYF. The CDR3 DNA sequence: TGTGCCAGCAGCTTAGGGTTCCAATCCTACGAGCAGTACTTC. The complete variable domain, with remaining parts taken from reference TRBV7-6 and TRBJ2-7, reads GAGVSQSPRYKVTKRGQDVALRCDPISGHVSLYWYRQALGQGPEFLTYFNYEAQQDKSGLPNDRFSAERPEGSISTLTIQRTEQRDSAMYRCASSLGFQSYEQYFGPGTRLTVT.

The V gene is TRBV9, the J gene TRBJ2-3; no reliable D call. Germline-derived CDR1 and CDR2 are SGDLS and YYNGEE. Trimming took 0 bases from V and 2 from J, leaving 10 bases between them. The CDR3 runs to 15 residues. The CDR3: CASSVDSPSTDTQYF. The CDR3 DNA follows: TGTGCCAGCAGCGTAGATAGTCCCTCCACAGATACGCAGTATTTT.

The chain links TRBV9 to TRBJ1-1; D not certain. V was cut by 4 bases and J by 1 base, with 14 bases left in between. Germline V CDR1 and CDR2: SGDLS, YYNGEE. CDR3 length: 15 residues. The chain's CDR3 is CASSPQVARNTEAFF. The CDR3 DNA reads TGTGCCAGCAGCCCTCAGGTGGCGCGGAACACTGAAGCTTTCTTT.

This sequence joins TRBV30 and TRBJ2-5; D perhaps matches TRBD2 (5 bases). Germline CDR1 and CDR2: GTSNPN and SVGIG (reference sequence). Trimming took 5 bases from V and 5 from J, leaving 18 bases between them. The CDR3 is made up of 14 amino acids. In DNA form, the CDR3 reads TGTGCCTGGGAGGAGGACCCGAATAGTGAGACCCAGTACTTC. Its protein is CAWEEDPNSETQYF. Full variable domain (missing parts from reference TRBV30 and TRBJ2-5): SQTIHQWPATLVQPVGSPLSLECTVEGTSNPNLYWYRQAAGRGLQLLFYSVGIGQISSEVPQNLSASRPQDRQFILSSKKLLLSDSGFYLCAWEEDPNSETQYFGPGTRLLVL.

This chain uses TRBV5-1 with TRBJ2-6; no clear D. The CDR3 is 14 residues long. Per germline, CDR1 SGHRS and CDR2 YFSETQ. V was shortened by 0 bases and J by 2 bases, with 3 bases between the two germline ends. The CDR3 bases are TGCGCCAGCAGCTTGGGGCCTGGGGCCAACGTCCTGACTTTC. Translating it yields CASSLGPGANVLTF.

The chain is built from TRBV28 and TRBJ1-1, with TRBD1 as a possible D gene (5 bases). The V end was cut by 5 bases, the J end by 3 bases, with 13 bases between. The CDR3 extends over 14 amino acids. Germline CDR1 and CDR2: MDHEN and SYDVKM. The chain's CDR3 is CASSPWDGHTEAFF. CDR3 nucleotide sequence: TGTGCCAGCAGTCCCTGGGACGGGCACACTGAAGCTTTCTTT.

Of note for this clone: An end of the junction differs from the germline gene, which may be a read error. The V call is TRBV2, the J call TRBJ1-3; 7 nucleotides align to TRBD1. The CDR3 is 13 residues long. Germline CDR1 reads SNHLY; CDR2 reads FYNNEI. CDR3 in DNA: TGTGCCAGTAGTGACAGGGCGCGAAACACCATATATTTT. Amino acids: CASSDRARNTIYF.

The rearrangement links TRBV5-5 to TRBJ2-1; a weak D match, TRBD2 (5 bases). V lost 4 bases to trimming and J lost 0 bases, with 11 bases between them. From germline, CDR1 is SGHKS and CDR2 YYEKEE (reference sequence). This CDR3 has 15 amino acids. CDR3 protein: CASSPSAGSYNEQFF. The CDR3 DNA reads TGTGCCAGCAGCCCGTCGGCGGGCTCCTACAATGAGCAGTTCTTC.

V is TRBV7-8 and J is TRBJ2-1, with 7 bases matching TRBD2. Losses at the gene ends were 0 bases for V and 2 bases for J; bases not matched to a gene: 1. This CDR3 spans 15 amino acids. In germline, CDR1 is SGHVS, CDR2 FQNEAQ. CDR3 region: CASSLAGGAYNEQFF. CDR3 coding DNA: TGTGCCAGCAGCTTAGCGGGGGGGGCCTACAATGAGCAGTTCTTC.

The CDR3 protein is CASSLSGSNYGYTF. CDR3 DNA: TGTGCCAGCAGCTTATCGGGCAGTAACTATGGCTACACCTTC. The J gene is TRBJ1-2, the V gene TRBV7-2; D call uncertain. The germline V and J ends were trimmed by 2 bases and 1 base, with 8 bases remaining between them. Germline V gene data show CDR1 as SGHTA and CDR2 as FQGNSA. This CDR3 region has 14 residues.

This chain uses TRBV19 with TRBJ1-1; 10 bases agree with TRBD1. V shed 5 bases, J shed 5 bases, and the junction held 2 bases outside the gene matches. The CDR3 extends over 13 amino acids. CDR1 and CDR2 (germline): LNHDA, SQIVND (reference sequence). CDR3 in amino acids: CASSWTGGTEAFF. Written as DNA, the CDR3 is TGTGCCAGTAGTTGGACAGGGGGTACTGAAGCTTTCTTT.

The chain carries TRBV18 and TRBJ2-1; tentative D call: TRBD1 (5 bases). This CDR3 has 16 residues. V lost 3 bases, J lost 11 bases, and 23 bases lay in between. CDR1 is KGHSH, CDR2 LQKENI, per germline. This CDR3 reads CASSPVGAVNRSKQFF. CDR3 coding DNA: TGTGCCAGCTCACCCGTTGGGGCGGTGAACAGATCTAAGCAGTTCTTC.

The CDR3 region has the DNA TGTGCCATCAGTGATAGCAATCAGCCCCAGCATTTT. It codes for CAISDSNQPQHF. The V gene is TRBV10-3, the J gene TRBJ1-5; D is unclear. The CDR3 has 12 amino acids. V was cut by 3 bases and J by 0 bases, with 0 bases left in between. The germline V gene encodes CDR1 ENHRY and CDR2 SYGVKD.